Shown below are 30 T cell receptor beta chains from a single sample sequenced in a study of shared clonotypes between healthy human individuals. Assay: immunoSEQ multiplex PCR; the TCRdb copy retains only in-frame clones and omits some. The sample lists around 600,000 clones; approximately 95% were seen once. Naive CD8 isolation took CD45RO-negative cells positively selected for CCR7 and excluded terminally differentiated effector memory CD45RA+ cells. The specimen was naive CD8+ T cells sorted from blood. The receptors stem from a woman under 40 in good health.

The V call is TRBV7-9, the J call TRBJ2-5; 13 bases agree with TRBD2. Germline V CDR1 and CDR2: SEHNR, FQNEAQ (reference sequence). The CDR3 contains 18 residues. V trimming: 2 bases; J trimming: 2 bases; junction bases outside the gene matches: 8. For the CDR3, the DNA is TGTGCCAGCAGCTTAACTAGCGGGAGGGCTGGTAGGCAAGAGACCCAGTACTTC. This encodes CASSLTSGRAGRQETQYF.

This clone has just one count. The rearrangement links TRBV19 to TRBJ2-1; D uncertain. The ends were cut back, 5 bases at V and 15 bases at J, with 11 bases in the middle. The CDR3 extends over 10 amino acids. The germline V gene has CDR1 LNHDA and CDR2 SQIVND (reference sequence). The DNA for the CDR3 is TGTGCCAGTAGTTTCCGCGTTCGGTTCTTC. As protein: CASSFRVRFF.

This clone occurred once. The rearrangement joins TRBV4-1 to TRBJ1-1; unclear D gene. CDR1 and CDR2 (germline): MGHRA, YSYEKL. The CDR3 is 15 amino acids. V was trimmed by 0 bases and J by 2 bases, leaving 10 bases between them. CDR3 coding DNA: TGCGCCAGCAGCCAAGATCCAGGCAGTAACACTGAAGCTTTCTTT. Translated, it gives CASSQDPGSNTEAFF.

The V gene is TRBV21-1, the J gene TRBJ1-5; the listed D gene, TRBD1, was not tested against the DNA. TRBV21-1 is shown as a pseudogene. The CDR3 consists of 15 residues. The CDR3 bases are TGTGCCAGTAAGATACCGGGACAGCGCAATCAGCCCCAGCATTTT. Protein product: CASKIPGQRNQPQHF.

The chain combines TRBV28 with TRBJ1-2; 9 nucleotides match TRBD1. This CDR3 contains 16 residues. Per germline, CDR1 MDHEN and CDR2 SYDVKM. V was clipped by 6 bases and J by 0 bases; unmatched bases: 8. Here the CDR3 DNA reads TGTGCCAGCAGACGCCAACAGGGGGCGTCTAACTATGGCTACACCTTC. Translation: CASRRQQGASNYGYTF.

V and J are TRBV29-1 and TRBJ1-2, with no clear D. Trimming removed 6 bases from V and 3 bases from J, with 20 bases in between. The CDR3 consists of 15 residues. The germline V gene encodes CDR1 SQVTM and CDR2 ANQGSEA. The CDR3: CSVSASEDGDYGYTF. CDR3 nucleotides: TGCAGCGTCTCAGCTTCCGAGGACGGAGACTATGGCTACACCTTC.

The CDR3 reads CAISGGQYYEQYF. DNA of the CDR3: TGTGCCATCAGTGGGGGACAGTACTACGAGCAGTACTTC. The chain employs TRBV10-3 and TRBJ2-7, with 7 bases lining up with TRBD1. Germline trimming cut 4 bases from V and 3 bases from J; bases unmatched to any gene: 3. Germline lookup yields CDR1 ENHRY and CDR2 SYGVKD. This CDR3 contains 13 residues.

The genes are TRBV7-8 and TRBJ2-7, with 8 bases identical to TRBD1. The V segment lost 4 bases and the J segment 2 bases; nucleotides outside the gene matches: 4. Per germline, CDR1 SGHVS and CDR2 FQNEAQ. The CDR3 covers 14 residues. The CDR3 reads CASSSWTGTYEQYF. The CDR3 bases are TGTGCCAGCAGCTCCTGGACAGGGACCTACGAGCAGTACTTC.

This rearrangement joins TRBV7-9 to TRBJ1-5, with D possibly matching TRBD1 (5 bases). The germline V and J ends were trimmed by 3 bases and 0 bases, with 6 bases remaining between them. The CDR3 is 14 residues long. CDR1 and CDR2 (germline): SEHNR, FQNEAQ (reference sequence). CDR3 nucleotide sequence: TGTGCCAGCAGCTTCAGGGATAGCAATCAGCCCCAGCATTTT. Protein product: CASSFRDSNQPQHF.

The rearrangement links TRBV11-2 to TRBJ2-7; the match to TRBD2 covers 7 bases. V was clipped by 4 bases and J by 0 bases; unmatched bases: 9. The CDR3 is 16 amino acids. The germline CDR1 and CDR2 sequences are SGHAT and FQNNGV. DNA for the CDR3: TGTGCCAGCAGCTCTCTTAGCGGGCCCAGCTCCTACGAGCAGTACTTC. Its translation is CASSSLSGPSSYEQYF. Combining the CDR3 with reference TRBV11-2 and TRBJ2-7 gives the whole variable domain EAGVAQSPRYKIIEKRQSVAFWCNPISGHATLYWYQQILGQGPKLLIQFQNNGVVDDSQLPKDRFSAERLKGVDSTLKIQPAKLEDSAVYLCASSSLSGPSSYEQYFGPGTRLTVT.

This chain links TRBV29-1 with TRBJ2-3; D is undetermined. The CDR3 spans 14 residues. Germline CDR1 SQVTM, CDR2 ANQGSEA. Deletions cut 4 bases from V and 0 bases from J, with 11 bases between. The CDR3 loop reads CSVVWSHSTDTQYF. DNA of the CDR3: TGCAGCGTTGTCTGGTCACACAGCACAGATACGCAGTATTTT.

This chain connects TRBV19 to TRBJ2-1, with 7 bases aligning to TRBD2. The CDR3 spans 15 residues. The V gene's germline CDR1 is LNHDA and CDR2 SQIVND (reference sequence). After removal of 7 bases from V and 1 base from J, the junction contained 7 bases not matched to a gene. The CDR3 protein is CASIGGTDSYNEQFF. The CDR3 DNA is TGTGCCAGTATCGGGGGGACCGATTCCTACAATGAGCAGTTCTTC.

The chain couples TRBV7-2 to TRBJ1-2, with no clear D. Germline V gene lookup returns CDR1 SGHTA and CDR2 FQGNSA. Trimming cost V 5 bases and J 9 bases, with 10 bases left between them. This CDR3 spans 11 amino acids. CDR3 region: CASSRGVSYTF. The CDR3 nucleotides are TGTGCCAGCAGCCGGGGTGTGAGCTACACCTTC.

The chain is built from TRBV2 and TRBJ2-5; 9 nucleotides match TRBD1. Judging by the DNA end, TRBJ2-7 fits better; the J call may be wrong. This CDR3 region has 16 residues. Germline values: CDR1 SNHLY, CDR2 FYNNEI. The CDR3 protein is CASSDDRTGALYEQYF. CDR3 nucleotide sequence: TGTGCCAGCAGTGATGATAGGACAGGGGCGCTCTACGAGCAGTACTTC.

This sequence joins TRBV7-9 and TRBJ2-7; D gene uncertain. V was shortened by 3 bases and J by 4 bases, with 7 bases between the two germline ends. The CDR3 has 12 amino acids. Per the germline V gene, CDR1 is SEHNR and CDR2 is FQNEAQ (reference sequence). The DNA of the CDR3 is TGTGCCAGCAGCTTCCAGATTTACGAGCAGTACTTC. It translates to CASSFQIYEQYF.

The CDR3 nucleotides read TGTGCCATCGACAGGGCGGGTCGGAACACTGAAGCTTTCTTT. Translation: CAIDRAGRNTEAFF. The chain recombines TRBV2 with TRBJ1-1, with 7 bases fitting TRBD1. The CDR3 is 14 residues long. Germline V gives CDR1 SNHLY, CDR2 FYNNEI. Trimming removed 10 bases from V and 1 base from J; junction bases left unmatched: 9.

The chain couples TRBV7-9 to TRBJ2-7; perhaps TRBD2 as D (6 bases). The ends were cut back, 5 bases at V and 6 bases at J, with 14 bases in the middle. Germline V lookup: CDR1 SEHNR, CDR2 FQNEAQ (reference sequence). The CDR3 contains 13 residues. Here the CDR3 DNA reads TGTGCCAGCAGCGCCGGGACTCCCAGCGAGCAGTACTTC. Translation gives CASSAGTPSEQYF.

The genes are TRBV28 and TRBJ2-7; TRBD1 matches at 10 bases. There are 19 residues in the CDR3. Unmatched junction bases numbered 21, after V lost 4 bases and J lost 6 bases. Germline V gives CDR1 MDHEN, CDR2 SYDVKM. CDR3: CASSSPTGGASNEGIEQYF. As DNA, the CDR3 is TGTGCCAGCAGTTCCCCGACAGGGGGCGCTAGCAATGAGGGGATCGAGCAGTACTTC.

The V call is TRBV9, the J call TRBJ2-7; D is uncertain. Per the germline V gene, CDR1 is SGDLS and CDR2 is YYNGEE. The ends were cut back, 2 bases at V and 4 bases at J, with 10 bases in the middle. CDR3 size: 13 residues. The CDR3 loop reads CASSVGTQYEQYF. The DNA for the CDR3 is TGTGCCAGCAGCGTTGGCACGCAGTACGAGCAGTACTTC. The full variable domain, with the rest looked up from reference TRBV9 and TRBJ2-7, is DSGVTQTPKHLITATGQRVTLRCSPRSGDLSVYWYQQSLDQGLQFLIQYYNGEERAKGNILERFSAQQFPDLHSELNLSSLELGDSALYFCASSVGTQYEQYFGPGTRLTVT.

As to this clone: The sample carries other DNA sequences with the same CDR3. CDR3 sequence: CASSLRQANQPQHF. CDR3 DNA: TGTGCCAGCAGTTTGAGACAAGCCAATCAGCCCCAGCATTTT. This chain connects TRBV27 to TRBJ1-5; D is unresolved. CDR1 MNHEY and CDR2 SMNVEV come from the germline V gene (reference sequence). The CDR3 is made up of 14 amino acids. Trimming left V 3 bases short and J 3 bases short, with 9 bases between.

The rearrangement uses TRBV15 and TRBJ1-1; D gene ambiguous. This CDR3 comprises 13 residues. Germline V gene sequence: CDR1 LNHNV, CDR2 YYDKDF (reference sequence). Between the trimmed V and J ends, which lost 0 bases and 5 bases, there was a span of 7 bases. CDR3 loop: CATSREAWTEAFF. In DNA form, the CDR3 reads TGTGCCACCAGCAGAGAGGCGTGGACTGAAGCTTTCTTT.

This clone showed up just a few times. The chain recombines TRBV28 with TRBJ2-7; 12 bases are shared with TRBD2. Germline V gives CDR1 MDHEN, CDR2 SYDVKM. The CDR3 consists of 16 residues. Trimming at V came to 8 bases and at J to 12 bases, leaving 20 bases not matched to a gene. In nucleotides, the CDR3 is TGTGCCAGCGCGTCTTGGACTAGCGGGAATACTCCCTCAAGGTACTTC. Translated, it gives CASASWTSGNTPSRYF.

This clone was found once. The CDR3 loop is CASSHGPRETQYF. The CDR3 DNA is TGTGCCAGCAGCCACGGACCTCGGGAGACCCAGTACTTC. This chain links TRBV27 with TRBJ2-5; D is unclear. V was trimmed by 6 bases and J by 5 bases, leaving 13 bases between them. Germline V gene sequence: CDR1 MNHEY, CDR2 SMNVEV (reference sequence). This CDR3 spans 13 amino acids.

V usage is TRBV19 and J usage is TRBJ2-2, with D perhaps being TRBD1 or TRBD2 (6 bases each). Germline CDR1 reads LNHDA; CDR2 reads SQIVND (reference sequence). This CDR3 is built from 18 residues. V was clipped by 7 bases and J by 1 base, with 22 bases between them. CDR3 DNA: TGTGCCAGTACCGATACCTCGGGGGACACCAGGAACACCGGGGAGCTGTTTTTT. Amino acid sequence: CASTDTSGDTRNTGELFF.

V is TRBV4-2 and J is TRBJ1-5, with D possibly TRBD1 on 6 matching bases. The V gene lost 3 bases and the J gene lost 7 bases, with 25 bases spanning the gap. Germline V gene sequence: CDR1 LGHNA, CDR2 YNFKEQ. This CDR3 has 18 residues. CDR3 nucleotides: TGTGCCAGCAGCCACGTAGGGGGAAGCGGCTCGGAGGGCCAGCCCCAGCATTTT. Translation: CASSHVGGSGSEGQPQHF.

The genes are TRBV2 and TRBJ2-5, with D perhaps given as TRBD1 or TRBD2 (6 bases each). The tail of the sequence fits TRBJ2-7 better, so the J call may be wrong. Germline lookup yields CDR1 SNHLY and CDR2 FYNNEI. This CDR3 contains 16 residues. Written as DNA, the CDR3 is TGTGCCAGCAGCCCCGAGGGGGGCTGGAAGGCCTACGAGCAGTACTTC. Protein: CASSPEGGWKAYEQYF.

The CDR3 DNA is TGTGCCAGCAGTTTAAGGTTCCTAGCGGGAGATGAGCAGTTCTTC. Translated, it gives CASSLRFLAGDEQFF. The rearrangement links TRBV27 to TRBJ2-1, with 10 bases fitting TRBD2. CDR3 length equals 15 residues. With 2 bases clipped from V and 8 bases from J, the junction kept 6 bases outside the gene matches. Germline V CDR1 and CDR2: MNHEY, SMNVEV (reference sequence).

As DNA, the CDR3 is TGTGCCAGCAGCGTCCGGGGTAGCGGCCTCTACGAGCAGTACTTC. Its translation is CASSVRGSGLYEQYF. The V call is TRBV9, the J call TRBJ2-7; maybe TRBD2 (6 bases). Trimming took off 2 bases at V and 3 bases at J, with 15 bases between the two ends. This CDR3 spans 15 amino acids. Germline lookup yields CDR1 SGDLS and CDR2 YYNGEE.

The CDR3 DNA is TGTGCCAGCATCGACGGGCAGTCCCGCTACAATGAGCAGTTCTTC. Translation: CASIDGQSRYNEQFF. The genes are TRBV7-9 and TRBJ2-1, with D unclear. Germline CDR1 and CDR2: SEHNR and FQNEAQ (reference sequence). The V gene lost 7 bases and the J gene lost 3 bases, with 16 bases spanning the gap. This CDR3 has 15 amino acids.

The chain couples TRBV5-6 to TRBJ2-3; TRBD2 matches at 8 bases. V dropped 2 bases and J dropped 5; count of bases not matched to a gene: 10. From germline, CDR1 is SGHDT and CDR2 YYEEEE. The CDR3 length is 16 residues. The CDR3 reads CASSFWREVYGDTQYF. The CDR3 DNA reads as TGTGCCAGCAGCTTCTGGCGGGAGGTTTATGGAGATACGCAGTATTTT.